This paragraph reports one T cell receptor beta chain. Its target is not known. The data were obtained in a study of T cell repertoires in cytomegalovirus infection. Study summary: It was recently identified HLA-C-restricted and well-studied HLA-B-restricted CMV epitopes that the study used.

Per germline, CDR1 MNHEY and CDR2 SMNVEV (reference sequence). The V and J ends lost 5 bases and 8 bases respectively, with 14 bases between them. The CDR3 length is 13 residues. TCRdb fed the reads into MiXCR, producing one record per CDR3 protein. The table records about 920,000 distinct CDR3 sequences, around 29% of them present only once. Study-wide points: Summed frequency of shared TCR beta families picked out CMV carriers who also had the relevant HLA.

The material was cultured CD8+ T cells from PBMCs, obtained from culture after CMV antigen stimulation. This clonotype originated in a human donor in good health (CMV status not recorded). Some clones in this sample may be carry-over from other donors' samples. This sequence joins TRBV27 and TRBJ2-3; tentative D call: TRBD1 (6 bases). The CDR3 loop is CASSPTGRTTQYF. CDR3 DNA sequence: TGTGCCAGCAGTCCCACAGGGCGAACTACGCAGTATTTT.